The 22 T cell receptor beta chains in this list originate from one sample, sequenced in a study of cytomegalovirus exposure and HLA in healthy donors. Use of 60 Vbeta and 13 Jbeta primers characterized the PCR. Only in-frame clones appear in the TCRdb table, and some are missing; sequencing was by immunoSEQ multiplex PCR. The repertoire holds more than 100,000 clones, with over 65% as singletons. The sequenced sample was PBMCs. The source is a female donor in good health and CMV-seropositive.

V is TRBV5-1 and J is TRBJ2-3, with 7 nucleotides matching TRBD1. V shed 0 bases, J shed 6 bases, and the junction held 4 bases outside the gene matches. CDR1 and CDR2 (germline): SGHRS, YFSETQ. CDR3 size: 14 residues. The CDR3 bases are TGCGCCAGCAGCTTGGTACAGGGGACCGATACGCAGTATTTT. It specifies CASSLVQGTDTQYF.

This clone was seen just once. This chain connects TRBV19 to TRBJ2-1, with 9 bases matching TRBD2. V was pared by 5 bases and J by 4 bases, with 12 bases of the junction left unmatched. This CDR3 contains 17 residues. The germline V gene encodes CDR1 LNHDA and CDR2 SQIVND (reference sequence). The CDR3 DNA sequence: TGTGCCAGTAGTGCCGTAGCGGGAGTTGGGGTATACAATGAGCAGTTCTTC. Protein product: CASSAVAGVGVYNEQFF.

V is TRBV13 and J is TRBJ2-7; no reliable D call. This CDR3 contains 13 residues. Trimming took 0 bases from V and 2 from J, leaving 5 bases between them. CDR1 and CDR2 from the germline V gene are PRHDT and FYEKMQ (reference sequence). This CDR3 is CASSLGAAYEQYF. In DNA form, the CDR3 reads TGTGCCAGCAGCTTAGGCGCGGCCTACGAGCAGTACTTC.

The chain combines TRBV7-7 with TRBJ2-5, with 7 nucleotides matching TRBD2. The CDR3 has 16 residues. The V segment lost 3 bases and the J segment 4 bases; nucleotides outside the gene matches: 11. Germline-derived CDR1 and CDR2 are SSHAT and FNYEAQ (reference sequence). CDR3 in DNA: TGTGCCAGCAGCTTGTCTCCTTCGGGCGGGGGAGAGACCCAGTACTTC. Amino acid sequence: CASSLSPSGGGETQYF.

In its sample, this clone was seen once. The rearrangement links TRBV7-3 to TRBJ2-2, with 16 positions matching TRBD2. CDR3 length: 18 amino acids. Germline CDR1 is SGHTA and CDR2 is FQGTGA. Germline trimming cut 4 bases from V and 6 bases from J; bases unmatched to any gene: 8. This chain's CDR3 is CASSSTGTSGGASGELFF. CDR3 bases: TGTGCCAGCAGCTCAACCGGGACTAGCGGGGGGGCGTCCGGGGAGCTGTTTTTT.

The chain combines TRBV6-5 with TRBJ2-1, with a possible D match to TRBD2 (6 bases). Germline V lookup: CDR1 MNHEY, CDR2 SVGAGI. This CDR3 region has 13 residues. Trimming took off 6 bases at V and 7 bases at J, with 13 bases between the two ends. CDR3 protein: CASRGGSRNEQFF. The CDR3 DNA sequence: TGTGCCAGCAGGGGGGGATCTAGAAATGAGCAGTTCTTC.

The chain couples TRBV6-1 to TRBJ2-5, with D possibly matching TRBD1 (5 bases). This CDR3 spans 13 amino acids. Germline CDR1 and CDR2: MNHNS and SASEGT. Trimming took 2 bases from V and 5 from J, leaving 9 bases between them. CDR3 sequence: CASSERGSETQYF. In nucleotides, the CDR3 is TGTGCCAGCAGTGAAAGGGGCTCGGAGACCCAGTACTTC.

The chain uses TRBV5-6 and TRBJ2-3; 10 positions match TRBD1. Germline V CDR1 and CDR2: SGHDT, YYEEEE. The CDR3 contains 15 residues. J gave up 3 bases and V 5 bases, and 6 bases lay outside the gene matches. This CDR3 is CASSLDRGQTDTQYF. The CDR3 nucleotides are TGTGCCAGCAGTCTTGACAGGGGGCAAACAGATACGCAGTATTTT.

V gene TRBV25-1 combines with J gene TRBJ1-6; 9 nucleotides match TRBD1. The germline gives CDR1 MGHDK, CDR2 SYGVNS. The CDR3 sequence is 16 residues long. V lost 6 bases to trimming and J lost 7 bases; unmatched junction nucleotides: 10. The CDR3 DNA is TGTGCCAGCAGAAACGACAGGGGGGAGATGAATTCACCCCTCCACTTT. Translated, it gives CASRNDRGEMNSPLHF. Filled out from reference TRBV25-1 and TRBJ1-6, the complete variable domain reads EADIYQTPRYLVIGTGKKITLECSQTMGHDKMYWYQQDPGMELHLIHYSYGVNSTEKGDLSSESTVSRIRTEHFPLTLESARPSHTSQYLCASRNDRGEMNSPLHFGNGTRLTVT.

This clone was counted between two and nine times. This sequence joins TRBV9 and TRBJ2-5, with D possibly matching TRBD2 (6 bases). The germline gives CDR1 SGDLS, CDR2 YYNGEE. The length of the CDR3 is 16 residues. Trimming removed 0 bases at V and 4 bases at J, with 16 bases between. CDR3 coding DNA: TGTGCCAGCAGCGTAGGATTTGGACTATCAGGAGAGACCCAGTACTTC. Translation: CASSVGFGLSGETQYF.

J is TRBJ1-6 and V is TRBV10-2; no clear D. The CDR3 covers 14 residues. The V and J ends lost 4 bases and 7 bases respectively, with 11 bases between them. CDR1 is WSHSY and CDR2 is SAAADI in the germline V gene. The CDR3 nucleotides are TGCGCCAGCAGTGTGGAGGGTTCGAATTCACCCCTCCACTTT. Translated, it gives CASSVEGSNSPLHF.

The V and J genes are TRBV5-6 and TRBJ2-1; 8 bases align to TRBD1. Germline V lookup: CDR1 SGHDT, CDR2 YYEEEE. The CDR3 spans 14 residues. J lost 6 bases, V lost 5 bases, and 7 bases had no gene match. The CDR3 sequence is CASRRQGAVNEQFF. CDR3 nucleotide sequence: TGTGCCAGCAGACGTCAGGGGGCGGTCAATGAGCAGTTCTTC.

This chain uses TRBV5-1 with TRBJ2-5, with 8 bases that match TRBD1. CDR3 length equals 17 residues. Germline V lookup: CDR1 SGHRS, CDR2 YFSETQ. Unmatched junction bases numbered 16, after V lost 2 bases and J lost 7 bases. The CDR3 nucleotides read TGCGCCAGCAGCTTTTCGGTAAAGGCAGGGGGCTCGAGGACCCAGTACTTC. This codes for CASSFSVKAGGSRTQYF.

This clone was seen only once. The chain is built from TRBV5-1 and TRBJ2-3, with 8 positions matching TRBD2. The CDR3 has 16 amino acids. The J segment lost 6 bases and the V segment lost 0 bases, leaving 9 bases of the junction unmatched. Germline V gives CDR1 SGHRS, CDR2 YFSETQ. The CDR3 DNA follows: TGCGCCAGCAGCTTGGGTGTTAGCGGGATGGGGGATACGCAGTATTTT. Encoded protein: CASSLGVSGMGDTQYF.

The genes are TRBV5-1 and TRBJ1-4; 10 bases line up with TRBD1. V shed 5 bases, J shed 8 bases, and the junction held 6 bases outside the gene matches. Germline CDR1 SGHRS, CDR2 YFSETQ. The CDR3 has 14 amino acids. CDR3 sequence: CASSLTGGAEKLFF. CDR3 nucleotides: TGCGCCAGCAGTTTGACAGGGGGCGCCGAAAAACTGTTTTTT.

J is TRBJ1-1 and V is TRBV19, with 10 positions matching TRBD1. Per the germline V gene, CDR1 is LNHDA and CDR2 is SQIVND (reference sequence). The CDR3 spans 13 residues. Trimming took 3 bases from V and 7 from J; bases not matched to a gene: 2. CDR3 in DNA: TGTGCCAGTAGTATGGGGACAGGGGTTGAAGCTTTCTTT. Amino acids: CASSMGTGVEAFF.

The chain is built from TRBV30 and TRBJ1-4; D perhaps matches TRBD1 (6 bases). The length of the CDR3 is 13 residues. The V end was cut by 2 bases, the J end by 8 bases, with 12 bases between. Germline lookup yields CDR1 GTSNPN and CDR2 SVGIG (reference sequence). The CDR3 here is CAWSQGHLEKLFF. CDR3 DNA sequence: TGTGCCTGGAGTCAGGGACATTTGGAAAAACTGTTTTTT.

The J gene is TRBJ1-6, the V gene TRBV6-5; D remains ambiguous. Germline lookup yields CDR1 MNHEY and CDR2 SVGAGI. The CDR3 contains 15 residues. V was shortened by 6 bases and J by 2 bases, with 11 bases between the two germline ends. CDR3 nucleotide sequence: TGTGCCAGCAGCCAGAGGAGCCCCTATAATTCACCCCTCCACTTT. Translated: CASSQRSPYNSPLHF.

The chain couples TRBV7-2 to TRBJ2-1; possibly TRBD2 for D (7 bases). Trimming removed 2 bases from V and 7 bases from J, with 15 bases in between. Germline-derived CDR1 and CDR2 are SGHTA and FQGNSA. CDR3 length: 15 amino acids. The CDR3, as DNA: TGTGCCAGCAGCTTACACGGGGGGCGTATTAATGAGCAGTTCTTC. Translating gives CASSLHGGRINEQFF.

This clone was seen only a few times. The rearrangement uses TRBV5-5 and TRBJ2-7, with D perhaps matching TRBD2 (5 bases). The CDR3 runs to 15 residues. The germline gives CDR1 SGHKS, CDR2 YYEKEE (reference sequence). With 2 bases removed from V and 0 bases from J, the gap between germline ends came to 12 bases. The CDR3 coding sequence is TGTGCCAGCAGCTTTGGTATCCGGGACTCCTACGAGCAGTACTTC. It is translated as CASSFGIRDSYEQYF. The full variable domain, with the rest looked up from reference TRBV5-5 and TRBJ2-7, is DAGVTQSPTHLIKTRGQQVTLRCSPISGHKSVSWYQQVLGQGPQFIFQYYEKEERGRGNFPDRFSARQFPNYSSELNVNALLLGDSALYLCASSFGIRDSYEQYFGPGTRLTVT.

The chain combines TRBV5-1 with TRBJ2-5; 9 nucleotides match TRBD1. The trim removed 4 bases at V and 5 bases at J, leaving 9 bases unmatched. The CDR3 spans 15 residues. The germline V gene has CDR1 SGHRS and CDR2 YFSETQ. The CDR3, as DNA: TGCGCCAGCAGCGAGGGGACAGGGCCTGGGGAGACCCAGTACTTC. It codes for CASSEGTGPGETQYF.

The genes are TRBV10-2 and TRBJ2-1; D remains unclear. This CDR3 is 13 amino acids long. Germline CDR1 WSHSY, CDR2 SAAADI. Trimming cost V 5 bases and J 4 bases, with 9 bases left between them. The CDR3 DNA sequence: TGCGCCAGCAGTCCCGAGACATACAATGAGCAGTTCTTC. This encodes CASSPETYNEQFF.